This is a list of T cell receptor beta chains from one sample in a study of blood T cell repertoires in COVID-19. Assay used: immunoSEQ multiplex PCR; TCRdb lists only in-frame clones, some missing. The data show roughly 100,000 clones, approximately 86% seen once. Sequencing was done on a sample of peripheral blood. These receptor sequences come from a man between 50 and 59 years old with COVID-19, enrolled during active disease. Both conserved end residues are part of each CDR3. A D gene is named only where the DNA matches it firmly. Size values are once, few and many counts, or a class for expanded clones, and some rows have none.

J,D,size,V,DNA,CDR3
TRBJ1-5,TRBD1,-,TRBV19,TGTGCCAGTAGTATCCGGACAGGGGGCAATCAGCCCCAGCATTTT,CASSIRTGGNQPQHF
TRBJ1-1,TRBD1,-,TRBV28,TGTGCCAGCAGCCCCTCCCCAGGGGGCGAAAGGTTGGCTTTCTTT,CASSPSPGGERLAFF
TRBJ2-7,TRBD2,-,TRBV19,TGTGCCAGTAGTATCGGACTAGCGGGGCGGGAGCAGTACTTC,CASSIGLAGREQYF
TRBJ2-1,TRBD2,-,TRBV6-1,TGTGCCAGCAGTGAAACACTAGCGGGGGATTACAATGAGCAGTTCTTC,CASSETLAGDYNEQFF
TRBJ1-5,-,-,TRBV27,TGTGCCAGCAGAAGACAGGACTATCAGCCCCAGCATTTT,CASRRQDYQPQHF
TRBJ2-3,TRBD2,-,TRBV5-1,TGCGCCAGCAGCTTAACTCCGGGACTAAGAAATACGCAGTATTTT,CASSLTPGLRNTQYF
TRBJ2-5,TRBD2,-,TRBV7-3,TGTGCCAGCAGCCCTACTAGCGACGAGACCCAGTACTTC,CASSPTSDETQYF
TRBJ1-2,-,-,TRBV29-1,TGCAGCGTTGCACAGACTAACTATGGCTACACCTTC,CSVAQTNYGYTF
TRBJ2-5,-,-,TRBV11-3,TGTGCCAGCAGCTTACCAGGGATGACTGAGACCCAGTACTTC,CASSLPGMTETQYF
TRBJ2-7,-,-,TRBV7-2,TGTGCCAGCAGCTTAGCTGGCACCTACGAGCAGTACTTC,CASSLAGTYEQYF
TRBJ2-1,-,-,TRBV30,TGTGCCTGGAGTGTACAAGGACTACTTACCTACAATGAGCAGTTCTTC,CAWSVQGLLTYNEQFF
TRBJ1-1,-,-,TRBV6-5,TGTGCCAGCAGTTTCACTTCGGGACAAACTTTCTTT,CASSFTSGQTFF
TRBJ1-2,-,-,TRBV6-6,TGTGCCAGCAGTTACAGAGCGGTACAGGGTGGCTACACCTTC,CASSYRAVQGGYTF
TRBJ1-2,-,-,TRBV30,TGTGCCTGGAGTGAGCGCGGGATCATAGGGCGCTACACCTTC,CAWSERGIIGRYTF
TRBJ1-1,-,-,TRBV19,TGTGCCAGTAGTACAGGTTCAGTTCAATCCCAAGCTTTCTTT,CASSTGSVQSQAFF
TRBJ1-2,-,-,TRBV23-1,TGCGCCAGCAGTCAATCGATGGGAAGGGGGGGAAATGGCTACACCTTC,CASSQSMGRGGNGYTF
TRBJ2-3,TRBD2,-,TRBV28,TGTGCCAGCAGTTTGGCGGGGGTATCAGATACGCAGTATTTT,CASSLAGVSDTQYF
TRBJ1-1,-,-,TRBV4-3,TGCGCCAGCAGCCAGGATCAGGGTCGCACTGAAGCTTTCTTT,CASSQDQGRTEAFF
TRBJ2-1,-,-,TRBV5-6,TGTGCCAGCAGCGGGACACTAATAGAGGAAGTACATGAGCAGTTCTTC,CASSGTLIEEVHEQFF
TRBJ1-2,-,-,TRBV7-8,TGTGCCAGCAGTCACGACAGAGAAGGAGGCTACACCTTC,CASSHDREGGYTF
TRBJ1-1,TRBD1,-,TRBV5-1,TGCGCCAGCCAAGATCGTAGTAAGGGGGCGAACACTGAAGCTTTCTTT,CASQDRSKGANTEAFF
TRBJ1-3,-,-,TRBV4-2,TGTGCCAGCAGCCCCACTGGAAACACCATATATTTT,CASSPTGNTIYF
TRBJ2-1,-,-,TRBV9,TGTGCCAGCAGCGTAGGGGGGCACCTACGGGATGAGCAGTTCTTC,CASSVGGHLRDEQFF
TRBJ2-1,-,-,TRBV2,TGTGCCAGCAAGAGAGGGAATAGCATCGCTGAGCAGTTCTTC,CASKRGNSIAEQFF
TRBJ1-6,TRBD1,-,TRBV4-2,TGTGCCAGCAGCCAAGGGGGACAGGGGAATAATTCACCCCTCCACTTT,CASSQGGQGNNSPLHF
TRBJ2-3,TRBD1,-,TRBV11-2,TGTGCCAGCAGCGCGAACCGGGACAGGGGCACAGATACGCAGTATTTT,CASSANRDRGTDTQYF
TRBJ2-3,TRBD1,-,TRBV2,TGTGCCAGCAACAGGGGGCAGGTAGATACGCAGTATTTT,CASNRGQVDTQYF
TRBJ2-7,-,-,TRBV29-1,TGCAGCGCCCTTGACTTGAGCTCCTACGAGCAGTACTTC,CSALDLSSYEQYF
TRBJ2-1,-,-,TRBV25-1,TGTGCCAGCAGTGACACGGACAGAGGACCCTACAATGAGCAGTTCTTC,CASSDTDRGPYNEQFF
TRBJ2-1,TRBD1,-,TRBV29-1,TGCAGCGTTGATCTAAGTGACAGGGGTATCCGTGAGCAGTTCTTC,CSVDLSDRGIREQFF
TRBJ1-3,-,-,TRBV7-2,TGTGCCAGCAGCCCGGGTCTTGGAAACACCATATATTTT,CASSPGLGNTIYF
TRBJ2-1,TRBD2,few,TRBV19,TGTGCCAGTAGTCCTAGCGGGGGGGATAACAATGAGCAGTTCTTC,CASSPSGGDNNEQFF
TRBJ1-1,-,-,TRBV15,TGTGCCACCAGCAGAGATGGGAAGGGAGGGCCTGAAGCTTTCTTT,CATSRDGKGGPEAFF
TRBJ1-2,TRBD1,-,TRBV24-1,TGTGCCACCAGTGATTCGGACAGGGGGCTCCTCTATGGCTACACCTTC,CATSDSDRGLLYGYTF
TRBJ2-1,-,-,TRBV5-6,TGTGCCAGCAGTTCTGACTGGAGCTCCTACAATGAGCAGTTCTTC,CASSSDWSSYNEQFF
TRBJ2-7,TRBD2,-,TRBV7-2,TGTGCCAGCAGCTTACCCTCGGCGGGGGGGTTGGCCTACGAGCAGTACTTC,CASSLPSAGGLAYEQYF
TRBJ2-5,-,-,TRBV25-1,TGTGCCAGCAGTAATAAAAAGACAGCTTATCTAGAGACCCAGTACTTC,CASSNKKTAYLETQYF
TRBJ1-2,-,-,TRBV2,TGTGCCAGCAGTGGTAGGACAGTCTATGGCTACACCTTC,CASSGRTVYGYTF
TRBJ1-5,-,-,TRBV4-3,TGCGCCAGCAGCCAAACACGAACCGCAGGGCAGCCCCAGCATTTT,CASSQTRTAGQPQHF
TRBJ1-6,-,-,TRBV18,TGTGCCAGCTCACCGCAAACCCTTTTGGGCTCACCCCTCCACTTT,CASSPQTLLGSPLHF